Below, 6 T cell receptor beta chains from the same sample are listed, as sequenced in a study of a mutant IDH1 vaccine in newly diagnosed glioma. No cognate antigen is known for these TCRs. Measured with immunoSEQ multiplex PCR; TCRdb has only the in-frame clones, and not every one. The table records more than 20,000 clones, roughly 86% of them present only once. The sample's time point: week 23, last vaccination. Vaccination used 300 ug of mutant IDH1 20-mer peptide per dose, with topical imiquimod. This material consisted of PBMCs, taken from a glioma patient whose treatment included an IDH1 peptide vaccine. The receptors were sampled from a man aged 30-40 years with glioma.

The J gene is TRBJ1-1, the V gene TRBV15; D is unclear. The V and J ends lost 3 bases and 5 bases respectively, with 16 bases between them. The CDR3 runs to 15 residues. The germline V gene encodes CDR1 LNHNV and CDR2 YYDKDF (reference sequence). In DNA, the CDR3 is TGTGCCACCAGCAGCGACCCAAAAGCGGCGACTGAAGCTTTCTTT. Amino acids: CATSSDPKAATEAFF.

The chain is built from TRBV15 and TRBJ1-1; possible D gene TRBD1, 6 bases. Trimming shortened V by 1 base and J by 5 bases, and 11 bases separated the two germline ends. Germline lookup yields CDR1 LNHNV and CDR2 YYDKDF (reference sequence). The CDR3 runs to 14 residues. The CDR3 region has the DNA TGTGCCACCAGCAGAGTGATGGGGGCAACTGAAGCTTTCTTT. Translating gives CATSRVMGATEAFF.

This clone occurred a few times. The chain joins TRBV6-1 to TRBJ1-4, with D maybe TRBD1 (5 bases). The CDR3 length is 14 residues. V was pared by 7 bases and J by 2 bases, with 11 bases between. CDR1 and CDR2 (germline): MNHNS, SASEGT. The CDR3 DNA follows: TGTGCCAGCATGCAGGGATCGACTAATGAAAAACTGTTTTTT. Its translation is CASMQGSTNEKLFF.

This sequence joins TRBV2 and TRBJ2-1; D gene uncertain. The CDR3 runs 12 residues. The germline V gene has CDR1 SNHLY and CDR2 FYNNEI. Trimming cost V 4 bases and J 9 bases, with 10 bases left between them. The CDR3 DNA reads as TGTGCCAGCAGTGGAATAGCTCCTGAGCAGTTCTTC. Translated, it gives CASSGIAPEQFF.

This rearrangement joins TRBV6-6 to TRBJ1-2, with D possibly TRBD1 on 5 matching bases. V lost 0 bases to trimming and J lost 7 bases, with 12 bases between them. CDR3 length equals 14 residues. CDR1 MNHNY and CDR2 SVGAGI come from the germline V gene (reference sequence). The CDR3 coding sequence is TGTGCCAGCAGTTACTCGGGGCCCTCTTTTGGCTACACCTTC. It is translated as CASSYSGPSFGYTF.

With respect to this clone: At one end the junction does not follow the germline gene, possibly because of a read error. This sequence joins TRBV6-5 and TRBJ2-7; 7 bases align to TRBD2. The CDR3 contains 15 residues. Germline V gene data show CDR1 as MNHEY and CDR2 as SVGAGI. CDR3 residues: CASGYGGTASYEQYF. CDR3 bases: TGTGCCAGCGGTTACGGGGGGACCGCCTCCTACGAGCAGTACTTC.